This T cell receptor beta chain is from a study of blood T cell repertoires in COVID-19. Study as a whole: The United States, Italy and Spain supplied acute and convalescent COVID-19 samples. Sources were T cells, B-cell-depleted T cells, or PBMCs; the material itself was cDNA or gDNA.

As handled by the study authors: Amplification of reference gene primers was used by the study to estimate nucleated cell counts. Clones were read by immunoSEQ multiplex PCR, and TCRdb kept only the in-frame ones, dropping some. D and trimming come from the DNA, and the V and J calls and clone size come from that table. Here the sample spans a few hundred thousand clones, less than 90% being singletons. The V gene lost 6 bases and the J gene lost 4 bases, with 13 bases spanning the gap. Germline-derived CDR1 and CDR2 are MNHNS and SASEGT. The CDR3 is 13 residues long. This TCR was recovered from a man aged 60 to 75 who had recovered from COVID-19. The chain has TRBV6-1 and TRBJ2-7, with D maybe TRBD1 (5 bases). Sample: peripheral blood. In DNA form, the CDR3 reads TGTGCCAGCAGACAAACAGGAAAGTACGAGCAGTACTTC. The encoded protein is CASRQTGKYEQYF.